These 26 T cell receptor beta chains originate from one sample sequenced in a study of T cell clonality in common variable immunodeficiency. Here immunoSEQ multiplex PCR was the method, and the copy in TCRdb shows in-frame clones only, minus some. The sample has 60,000 to 75,000 clones, none seen only once. Sequencing was carried out using peripheral blood mononuclear cells. These receptors were taken from a person between 18 and 75 years old in good health.

Only a few counts were recorded for this clone. The read ends 3 residues early relative to the CDR3; the germline J gene fills the gap. This chain uses TRBV10-2 with TRBJ2-7, with 7 bases matching TRBD1. The CDR3 runs to 13 residues. The germline CDR1 and CDR2 sequences are WSHSY and SAAADI. Trimming took 5 bases from V and 3 from J; bases not matched to a gene: 4. The CDR3 sequence: CASSPGGDYEQYF. The sequenced part of the CDR3 DNA is TGCGCCAGCAGTCCAGGGGGTGACTACGAG.

This clone was found many times. CDR3 region: CASSPPSGRPNEQFF. The DNA read from the CDR3 is TGTGCCAGCAGTCCGCCTAGCGGGAGACCCAATGAG. The chain recombines TRBV12-3 or TRBV12-4 with TRBJ2-1; 10 nucleotides agree with TRBD2. The sequenced fragment ends 3 residues before the CDR3 boundary, so the rest is inferred from the germline J gene. V trimming: 5 bases; J trimming: 6 bases; junction bases outside the gene matches: 7. There are 15 residues in the CDR3.

This clone came up many times. With the read ending 3 residues before the CDR3 end, the germline J gene is used to fill in that end. This chain joins TRBV5-1 and TRBJ2-1; maybe TRBD2 (6 bases). The CDR3 consists of 15 residues. The germline CDR1 and CDR2 sequences are SGHRS and YFSETQ. V was trimmed by 4 bases and J by 3 bases, leaving 14 bases between them. The sequenced CDR3 bases are TGCGCCAGCAGCATATCGGGGGAAAGCTACAATGAG. Translating it yields CASSISGESYNE. The whole CDR3 protein is CASSISGESYNEQFF.

This clone was counted only a few times. The read comes to an end 3 residues before the CDR3 does, leaving the germline J gene to fill in the end. The chain couples TRBV18 to TRBJ1-1; no clear D gene. CDR3 length: 14 residues. The germline V gene has CDR1 KGHSH and CDR2 LQKENI. Trimming removed 0 bases from V and 1 base from J, with 6 bases in between. The CDR3 sequence is CASSPPRQNTEAFF. The part of the CDR3 DNA that was read is TGTGCCAGCTCACCACCGCGACAGAACACTGAA.

This clone was detected a few times. The missing CDR3 end, 3 residues past where the read stops, is filled in from the germline J gene. The rearrangement links TRBV19 to TRBJ2-1; TRBD2 matches 12 bases. The germline V gene has CDR1 LNHDA and CDR2 SQIVND (reference sequence). This CDR3 has 21 amino acids. V was clipped by 3 bases and J by 0 bases; unmatched bases: 15. The CDR3 protein is CASSIKHLKRLAGASYNEQFF. Incomplete CDR3 DNA: TGTGCCAGTAGTATTAAGCACCTCAAGAGACTAGCGGGAGCCTCCTACAATGAG.

Ten or more counts support this clone. The observed sequence ends 3 residues before the CDR3 terminus, with the missing tail filled in from the germline J gene. The V gene is TRBV5-1, the J gene TRBJ2-2, with TRBD2 matching over 10 bases. The CDR3 extends over 16 amino acids. Germline CDR1 is SGHRS and CDR2 is YFSETQ. The V segment lost 4 bases and the J segment 2 bases; nucleotides outside the gene matches: 5. The DNA read from the CDR3 is TGCGCCAGCAGCCGATTAGCGGGAGGCAACACCGGGGAG. Translated: CASSRLAGGNTGE. In full, the CDR3 is CASSRLAGGNTGELFF.

This clone was observed many times. The missing CDR3 end, 3 residues past where the read stops, is filled in from the germline J gene. The rearrangement links TRBV20-1 to TRBJ2-3, with D possibly TRBD2 on 6 matching bases. Germline values: CDR1 DFQATT, CDR2 SNEGSKA (reference sequence). The CDR3 contains 15 residues. The CDR3 is CSASTERRRGWTQYF. The CDR3 bases that were read are TGCAGTGCTAGCACTGAGCGCCGGAGGGGATGGACG.

This clone was detected ten times or more. The read halts 3 residues ahead of the CDR3 end, with the missing end drawn from the germline J gene. The V and J genes are TRBV5-4 and TRBJ1-1; 8 bases fit TRBD1. Germline CDR1 SGHNT, CDR2 YYREEE (reference sequence). The V segment lost 4 bases and the J segment 0 bases; nucleotides outside the gene matches: 2. The CDR3 runs 14 residues. This chain's CDR3 is CASSGRGLNTEAFF. CDR3 DNA, as far as it was read: TGTGCCAGCAGCGGCAGGGGGCTGAACACTGAA. The variable domain in full, with the rest retrieved from reference TRBV5-4 and TRBJ1-1, is ETGVTQSPTHLIKTRGQQVTLRCSSQSGHNTVSWYQQALGQGPQFIFQYYREEENGRGNFPPRFSGLQFPNYSSELNVNALELDDSALYLCASSGRGLNTEAFFGQGTRLTVV.

In its sample, this clone was seen many times. The CDR3 goes on 3 residues after the read ends, and that part is filled in from the germline J gene. V is TRBV6-2 or TRBV6-3 and J is TRBJ2-7, with 7 nucleotides matching TRBD1. The CDR3 runs 13 residues. Germline CDR1 MNHEY, CDR2 SVGEGT. After removal of 6 bases from V and 5 bases from J, the junction contained 7 bases not matched to a gene. The chain's CDR3 is CASRRGRKNEQYF. The covered CDR3 bases are TGTGCCAGCAGAAGGGGGCGAAAGAACGAG.

The sample holds many counts of this clone. The observed sequence ends 3 residues before the CDR3 terminus, with the missing tail filled in from the germline J gene. The chain is built from TRBV29-1 and TRBJ2-2, with TRBD2 matching over 11 bases. The J segment lost 4 bases and the V segment lost 2 bases, leaving 3 bases of the junction unmatched. In germline, CDR1 is SQVTM, CDR2 ANQGSEA. The CDR3 contains 15 residues. The CDR3 bases that were read are TGCAGCGTTGAAAAGACTAGCGGGATCACCGGGGAG. Its protein product is CSVEKTSGITGE. The CDR3 in full is CSVEKTSGITGELFF.

This clone was detected many times. The DNA ends 3 residues before the CDR3 does, and the rest of the CDR3 is filled in from the germline J gene. Within the sample, other DNA sequences also encode this same CDR3. This chain joins TRBV7-6 and TRBJ2-5; perhaps TRBD2 as D (6 bases). Per the germline V gene, CDR1 is SGHVS and CDR2 is FNYEAQ. V lost 8 bases and J lost 0, with 13 bases in between. The CDR3 consists of 14 residues. The sequenced part of the CDR3 DNA is TGTGCCAGCGGCCAGGGACTGCACCAAGAGACC. Its protein is CASGQGLHQET. The whole CDR3 protein is CASGQGLHQETQYF. Full variable domain (outside the CDR3, taken from reference TRBV7-6 and TRBJ2-5): GAGVSQSPRYKVTKRGQDVALRCDPISGHVSLYWYRQALGQGPEFLTYFNYEAQQDKSGLPNDRFSAERPEGSISTLTIQRTEQRDSAMYRCASGQGLHQETQYFGPGTRLLVL.

This clone was counted many times. The missing CDR3 end, 3 residues past where the read stops, is filled in from the germline J gene. The genes are TRBV20-1 and TRBJ2-5; TRBD2 aligns across 11 bases. The CDR3 spans 16 residues. Unmatched junction bases numbered 8, after V lost 0 bases and J lost 5 bases. Germline CDR1 reads DFQATT; CDR2 reads SNEGSKA (reference sequence). CDR3 in amino acids: CSARETSGRSAETQYF. CDR3 DNA (partial): TGCAGTGCTAGAGAAACTAGCGGGAGATCGGCGGAGACC.

Note on this clone: The sequenced fragment ends 3 residues before the CDR3 boundary, so the rest is inferred from the germline J gene. The gene calls are TRBV7-3 and TRBJ2-1; TRBD2 matches 10 bases. CDR1 and CDR2 from the germline V gene are SGHTA and FQGTGA. This CDR3 is built from 14 residues. With 9 bases clipped from V and 9 bases from J, the junction kept 11 bases outside the gene matches. The CDR3 protein is CASSGLAGAGEQFF. The part of the CDR3 DNA that was read is TGTGCCAGTAGCGGGCTAGCGGGAGCCGGTGAG.

This clone was detected many times. The CDR3 DNA, read in part, is TGTGCCAGCAGCGGTCGGGACAGGGAGTTAAGTGGC. Translated: CASSGRDRELSG. The whole CDR3 sequence reads CASSGRDRELSGYTF. The chain employs TRBV28 and TRBJ1-2; TRBD1 agrees at 9 bases. The CDR3 goes on 3 residues after the read ends, and that part is filled in from the germline J gene. V lost 6 bases and J lost 7; bases outside the gene matches: 12. CDR1 MDHEN and CDR2 SYDVKM come from the germline V gene. This CDR3 region has 15 residues.

This clone has at least ten counts. The read terminates 3 residues before the CDR3 end, so the remaining end is supplied by the germline J gene. V is TRBV12-3 or TRBV12-4 and J is TRBJ2-1; 13 bases are shared with TRBD2. After removal of 3 bases from V and 2 bases from J, the junction contained 4 bases not matched to a gene. There are 17 residues in the CDR3. CDR3 bases read: TGTGCCAGCAGTTTTACTAGCGGGAGGGGAGCCTACAATGAG. Its protein is CASSFTSGRGAYNE. The whole CDR3 sequence is CASSFTSGRGAYNEQFF.

This clone was counted ten times or more. The read finishes 3 residues shy of the CDR3 end, and the germline J gene is used to complete it. The chain uses TRBV20-1 and TRBJ1-6; a possible D gene is TRBD1 (6 bases). Deletions cut 6 bases from V and 0 bases from J, with 9 bases between. The germline gives CDR1 DFQATT, CDR2 SNEGSKA (reference sequence). This CDR3 comprises 14 residues. The DNA read from the CDR3 is TGCAGTGCAGGGGGAACCTCCTATAATTCACCC. This translates into CSAGGTSYNSP. The whole CDR3 sequence reads CSAGGTSYNSPLHF.

This clone has ten or more counts. The CDR3 goes on 3 residues after the read ends, and that part is filled in from the germline J gene. This chain links TRBV30 with TRBJ2-3; 7 bases are shared with TRBD2. V lost 2 bases to trimming and J lost 5 bases; unmatched junction nucleotides: 10. CDR1 GTSNPN and CDR2 SVGIG come from the germline V gene (reference sequence). CDR3 length: 15 amino acids. The part of the CDR3 DNA that was read is TGTGCCTGGAGTCAAGTAGCGGGTGCAGAAGATACG. Its translation is CAWSQVAGAEDT. The CDR3 in its entirety is CAWSQVAGAEDTQYF.

The table lists this clone with many counts. One end of the junction fails to match germline, which may point to a read error. Read sequence stops 3 residues before the CDR3 end, and the germline J gene provides the missing end. V gene TRBV19 combines with J gene TRBJ2-7; D is uncertain. This CDR3 spans 14 amino acids. Germline lookup yields CDR1 LNHDA and CDR2 SQIVND (reference sequence). The CDR3 bases that were read are TGTGCCAGTAGTTTAGAACCGGGTACCTACGAG. It is translated as CASSLEPGTYE. The entire CDR3 reads CASSLEPGTYEQYF.

This clone appeared many times. The read halts 3 residues ahead of the CDR3 end, with the missing end drawn from the germline J gene. The chain recombines TRBV10-3 with TRBJ2-7; maybe TRBD2 (6 bases). The germline gives CDR1 ENHRY, CDR2 SYGVKD. V was shortened by 3 bases and J by 1 base, with 10 bases between the two germline ends. There are 14 residues in the CDR3. CDR3 amino acids: CAISDGGASYEQYF. The part of the CDR3 DNA that was read is TGTGCCATCAGTGATGGAGGGGCTTCCTACGAG.

This clone has ten or more counts. The read terminates 3 residues before the CDR3 end, so the remaining end is supplied by the germline J gene. This rearrangement joins TRBV13 to TRBJ1-2, with 7 bases aligning to TRBD1. The trim removed 5 bases at V and 3 bases at J, leaving 3 bases unmatched. The germline V gene encodes CDR1 PRHDT and CDR2 FYEKMQ (reference sequence). CDR3 size: 13 residues. The CDR3 spells CASSAGTDYGYTF. The part of the CDR3 DNA that was read is TGTGCCAGCAGCGCTGGGACAGACTATGGC.

This clone was detected ten times or more. The read terminates 3 residues before the CDR3 end, so the remaining end is supplied by the germline J gene. V and J are TRBV5-1 and TRBJ2-7; D is perhaps TRBD1 or TRBD2 (5 bases each). V lost 6 bases, J lost 6 bases, and 16 bases lay in between. The CDR3 extends over 13 amino acids. CDR1 and CDR2 from the germline V gene are SGHRS and YFSETQ. CDR3 sequence reads: CASTLELRGEQYF. CDR3 DNA, as far as it was read: TGCGCCAGCACCCTGGAATTGAGGGGCGAG.

The table lists this clone with many counts. Sequencing ends 3 residues short of the CDR3 end; the germline J gene provides the rest. The chain has TRBV30 and TRBJ2-3; D is undetermined. Trimming cost V 2 bases and J 2 bases, with 17 bases left between them. Germline V gene data show CDR1 as GTSNPN and CDR2 as SVGIG (reference sequence). This CDR3 has 16 residues. This chain's CDR3 is CAWSPPRLAATDTQYF. CDR3 DNA (partial): TGTGCCTGGAGTCCCCCCCGACTTGCGGCCACAGATACG.

This clone was seen many times. The read terminates 3 residues ahead of where the CDR3 ends, so the germline J gene completes it. The gene calls are TRBV20-1 and TRBJ1-5; D is perhaps TRBD1 (6 bases). CDR3 length: 15 amino acids. Germline CDR1 and CDR2: DFQATT and SNEGSKA (reference sequence). V dropped 7 bases and J dropped 3 bases, with 19 bases sitting between them. The sequenced part of the CDR3 DNA is TGCAGTGAAATCCCAGGACAGTACGTCAATCAGCCC. This gives the protein CSEIPGQYVNQP. The full CDR3 sequence reads CSEIPGQYVNQPQHF.

This clone has at least ten counts. Read coverage stops 3 residues before the CDR3 terminus; the germline J gene supplies the remainder. This chain connects TRBV20-1 to TRBJ2-2; D is unclear. Trimming left V 5 bases short and J 6 bases short, with 19 bases between. This CDR3 is built from 15 residues. From germline, CDR1 is DFQATT and CDR2 SNEGSKA (reference sequence). The chain's CDR3 is CSALDRKRRAGELFF. CDR3 bases read: TGCAGTGCTCTCGACCGCAAACGCCGGGCCGGGGAG.

This clone was detected ten times or more. The observed sequence ends 3 residues before the CDR3 terminus, with the missing tail filled in from the germline J gene. This rearrangement joins TRBV5-4 to TRBJ2-2; D not resolved. V was pared by 0 bases and J by 2 bases, with 8 bases between. CDR1 is SGHNT and CDR2 is YYREEE in the germline V gene (reference sequence). This CDR3 comprises 15 residues. CDR3 DNA, as far as it was read: TGTGCCAGCAGCTTGGCTGCAGGAAACACCGGGGAG. It translates to CASSLAAGNTGE. The whole CDR3 sequence is CASSLAAGNTGELFF.

This clone was seen ten or more times. The read finishes 3 residues shy of the CDR3 end, and the germline J gene is used to complete it. This chain connects TRBV2 to TRBJ1-4, with D possibly being TRBD1 (6 bases). Trimming took 8 bases from V and 8 from J, leaving 18 bases between them. The CDR3 spans 14 residues. The germline gives CDR1 SNHLY, CDR2 FYNNEI. Partial CDR3 DNA: TGTGCCAGCTATGGCAGGGGTCGAGGAGAAAAA. Protein product: CASYGRGRGEK. The full CDR3 is CASYGRGRGEKLFF. The full variable domain, rest sourced from reference TRBV2 and TRBJ1-4, is EPEVTQTPSHQVTQMGQEVILRCVPISNHLYFYWYRQILGQKVEFLVSFYNNEISEKSEIFDDQFSVERPDGSNFTLKIRSTKLEDSAMYFCASYGRGRGEKLFFGSGTQLSVL.